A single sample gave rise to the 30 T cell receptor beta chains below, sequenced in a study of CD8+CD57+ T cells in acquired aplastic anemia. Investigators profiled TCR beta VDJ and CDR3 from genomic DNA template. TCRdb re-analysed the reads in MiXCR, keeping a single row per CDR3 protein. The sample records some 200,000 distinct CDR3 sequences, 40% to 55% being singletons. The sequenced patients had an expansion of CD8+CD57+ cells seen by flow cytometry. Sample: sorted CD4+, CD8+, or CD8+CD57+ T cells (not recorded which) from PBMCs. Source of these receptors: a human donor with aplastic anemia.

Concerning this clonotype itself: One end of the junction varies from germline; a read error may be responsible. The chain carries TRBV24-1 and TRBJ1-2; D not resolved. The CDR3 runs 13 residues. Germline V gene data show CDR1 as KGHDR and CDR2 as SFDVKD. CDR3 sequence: CATSDSSNYDYTF. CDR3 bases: TGTGCCACCAGTGATTCCAGTAACTATGACTACACCTTC.

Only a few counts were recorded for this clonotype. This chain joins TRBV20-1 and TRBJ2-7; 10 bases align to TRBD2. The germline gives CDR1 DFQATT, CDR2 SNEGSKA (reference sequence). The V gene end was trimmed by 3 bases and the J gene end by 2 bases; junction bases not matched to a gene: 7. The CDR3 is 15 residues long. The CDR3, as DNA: TGCAGTGCTAGGGGAGCGGGAGGGCTAACCTACGAGCAGTACTTC. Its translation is CSARGAGGLTYEQYF.

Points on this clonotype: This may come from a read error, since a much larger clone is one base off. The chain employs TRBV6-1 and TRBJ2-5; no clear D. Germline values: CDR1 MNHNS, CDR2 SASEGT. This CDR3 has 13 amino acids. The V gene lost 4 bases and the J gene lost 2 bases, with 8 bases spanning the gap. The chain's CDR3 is CASSGAEQETQYF. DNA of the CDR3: TGTGCCAGCAGTGGGGCAGAGCAAGAGACCCAGTACTTC.

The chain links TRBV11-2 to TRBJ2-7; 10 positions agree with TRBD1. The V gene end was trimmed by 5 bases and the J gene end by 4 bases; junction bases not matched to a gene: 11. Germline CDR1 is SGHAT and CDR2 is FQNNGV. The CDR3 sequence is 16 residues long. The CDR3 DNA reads TGTGCCAGCAGCCCTCCATTGGGGACAGGGGTTTACGAGCAGTACTTC. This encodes CASSPPLGTGVYEQYF. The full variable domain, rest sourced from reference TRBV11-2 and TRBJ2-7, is EAGVAQSPRYKIIEKRQSVAFWCNPISGHATLYWYQQILGQGPKLLIQFQNNGVVDDSQLPKDRFSAERLKGVDSTLKIQPAKLEDSAVYLCASSPPLGTGVYEQYFGPGTRLTVT.

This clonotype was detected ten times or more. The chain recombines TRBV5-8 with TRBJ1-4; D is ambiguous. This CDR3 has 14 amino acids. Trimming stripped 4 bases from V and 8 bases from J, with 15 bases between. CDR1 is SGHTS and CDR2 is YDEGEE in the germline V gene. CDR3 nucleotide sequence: TGTGCCAGCAGCCGTTCGGGTTGGGGAGAAAAACTGTTTTTT. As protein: CASSRSGWGEKLFF.

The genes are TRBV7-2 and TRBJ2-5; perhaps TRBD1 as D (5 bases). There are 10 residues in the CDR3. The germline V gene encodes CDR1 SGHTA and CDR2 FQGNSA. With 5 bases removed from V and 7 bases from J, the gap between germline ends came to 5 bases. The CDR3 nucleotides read TGTGCCAGCAGCAGGGGGACCCAGTACTTC. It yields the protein CASSRGTQYF. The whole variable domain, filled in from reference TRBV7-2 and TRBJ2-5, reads GAGVSQSPSNKVTEKGKDVELRCDPISGHTALYWYRQSLGQGLEFLIYFQGNSAPDKSGLPSDRFSAERTGGSVSTLTIQRTQQEDSAVYLCASSRGTQYFGPGTRLLVL.

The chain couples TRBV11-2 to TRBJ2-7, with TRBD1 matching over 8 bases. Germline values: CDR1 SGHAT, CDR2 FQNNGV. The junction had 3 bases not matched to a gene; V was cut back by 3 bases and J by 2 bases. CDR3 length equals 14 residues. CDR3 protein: CASSLTGATYEQYF. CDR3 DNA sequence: TGTGCCAGCAGCTTGACAGGGGCTACCTACGAGCAGTACTTC.

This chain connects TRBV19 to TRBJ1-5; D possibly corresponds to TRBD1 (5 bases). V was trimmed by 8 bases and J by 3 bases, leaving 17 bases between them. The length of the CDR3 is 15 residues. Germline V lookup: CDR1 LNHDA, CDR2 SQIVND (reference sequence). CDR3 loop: CASGAAGKANQPQHF. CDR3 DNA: TGTGCCAGTGGGGCGGCAGGGAAGGCCAATCAGCCCCAGCATTTT.

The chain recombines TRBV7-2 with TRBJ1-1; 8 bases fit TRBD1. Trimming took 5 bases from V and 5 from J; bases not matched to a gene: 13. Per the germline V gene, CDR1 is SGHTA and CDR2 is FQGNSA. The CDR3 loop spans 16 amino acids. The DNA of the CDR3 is TGTGCCAGCAGCCGCCGCCAGGGGGCAAGAGGTACTGAAGCTTTCTTT. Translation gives CASSRRQGARGTEAFF.

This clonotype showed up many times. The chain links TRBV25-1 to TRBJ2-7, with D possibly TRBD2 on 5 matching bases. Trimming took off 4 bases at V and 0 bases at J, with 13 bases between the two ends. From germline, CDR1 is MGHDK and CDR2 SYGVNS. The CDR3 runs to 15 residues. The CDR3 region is CASSGVGLFSYEQYF. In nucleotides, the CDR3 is TGTGCCAGCAGTGGAGTTGGACTTTTCTCCTACGAGCAGTACTTC.

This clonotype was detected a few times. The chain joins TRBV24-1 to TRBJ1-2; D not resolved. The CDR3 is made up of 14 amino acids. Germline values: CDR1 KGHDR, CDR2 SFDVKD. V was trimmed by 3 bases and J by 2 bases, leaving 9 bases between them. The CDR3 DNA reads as TGTGCCACCAGTGATCCTAGCGGGAACTATGGCTACACCTTC. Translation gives CATSDPSGNYGYTF.

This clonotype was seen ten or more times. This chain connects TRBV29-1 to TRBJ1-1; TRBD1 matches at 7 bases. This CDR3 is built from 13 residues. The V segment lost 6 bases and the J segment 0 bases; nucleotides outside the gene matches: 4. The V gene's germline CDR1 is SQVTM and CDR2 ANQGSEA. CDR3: CSVSGTVNTEAFF. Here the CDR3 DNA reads TGCAGCGTGAGCGGGACAGTGAACACTGAAGCTTTCTTT.

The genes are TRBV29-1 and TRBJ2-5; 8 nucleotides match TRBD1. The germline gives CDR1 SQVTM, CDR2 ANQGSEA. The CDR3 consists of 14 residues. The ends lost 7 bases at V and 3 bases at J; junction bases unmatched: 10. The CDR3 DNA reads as TGCAGCGGAGCCCTCACAGGGGGTGAAGAGACCCAGTACTTC. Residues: CSGALTGGEETQYF.

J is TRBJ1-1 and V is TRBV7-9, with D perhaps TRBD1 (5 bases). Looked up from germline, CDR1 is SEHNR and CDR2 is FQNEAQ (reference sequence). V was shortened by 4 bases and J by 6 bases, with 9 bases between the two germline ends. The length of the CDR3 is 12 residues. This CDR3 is CASSSGTPEAFF. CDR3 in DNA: TGTGCCAGCAGCTCGGGGACGCCTGAAGCTTTCTTT.

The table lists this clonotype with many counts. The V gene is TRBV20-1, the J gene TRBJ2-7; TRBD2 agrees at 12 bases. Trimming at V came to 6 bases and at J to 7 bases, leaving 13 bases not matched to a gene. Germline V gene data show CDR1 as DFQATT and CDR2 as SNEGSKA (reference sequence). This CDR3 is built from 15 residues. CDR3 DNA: TGCAGTGCCGCCGCGTCCCGACTAGCGGGGGAAGAGCAGTACTTC. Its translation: CSAAASRLAGEEQYF.

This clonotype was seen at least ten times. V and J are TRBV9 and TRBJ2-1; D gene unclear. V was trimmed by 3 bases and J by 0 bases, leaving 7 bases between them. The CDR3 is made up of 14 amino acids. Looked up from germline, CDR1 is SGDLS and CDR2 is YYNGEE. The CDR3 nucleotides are TGTGCCAGCAGCGCTCTCGGCTCCTACAATGAGCAGTTCTTC. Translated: CASSALGSYNEQFF. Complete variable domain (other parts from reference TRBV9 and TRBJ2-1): DSGVTQTPKHLITATGQRVTLRCSPRSGDLSVYWYQQSLDQGLQFLIQYYNGEERAKGNILERFSAQQFPDLHSELNLSSLELGDSALYFCASSALGSYNEQFFGPGTRLTVL.

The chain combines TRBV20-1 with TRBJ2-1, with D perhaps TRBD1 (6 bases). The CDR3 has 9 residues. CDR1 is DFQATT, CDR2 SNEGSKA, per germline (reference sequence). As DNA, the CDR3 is TGCAGCCGACAGGATGAGCAGTTCTTC. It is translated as CSRQDEQFF.

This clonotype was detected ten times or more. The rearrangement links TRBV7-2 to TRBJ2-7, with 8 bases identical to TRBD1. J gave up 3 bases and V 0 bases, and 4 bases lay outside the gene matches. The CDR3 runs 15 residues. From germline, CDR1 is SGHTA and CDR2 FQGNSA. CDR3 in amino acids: CASSLARTGIYEQYF. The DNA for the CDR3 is TGTGCCAGCAGCTTAGCAAGGACAGGGATCTACGAGCAGTACTTC.

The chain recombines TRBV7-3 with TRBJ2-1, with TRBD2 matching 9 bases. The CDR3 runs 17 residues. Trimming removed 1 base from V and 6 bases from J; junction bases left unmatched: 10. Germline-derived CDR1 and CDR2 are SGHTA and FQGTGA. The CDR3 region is CASSLRSGSGSTNEQFF. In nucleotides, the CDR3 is TGTGCCAGCAGCTTAAGATCAGGTAGCGGGAGCACCAATGAGCAGTTCTTC.

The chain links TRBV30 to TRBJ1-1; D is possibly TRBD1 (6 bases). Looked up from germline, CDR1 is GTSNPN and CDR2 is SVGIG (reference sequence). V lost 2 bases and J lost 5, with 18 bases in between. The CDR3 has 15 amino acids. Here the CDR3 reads CAWSTKDRGWTEAFF. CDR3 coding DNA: TGTGCCTGGAGTACAAAGGACAGAGGGTGGACTGAAGCTTTCTTT. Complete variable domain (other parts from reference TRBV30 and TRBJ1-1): SQTIHQWPATLVQPVGSPLSLECTVEGTSNPNLYWYRQAAGRGLQLLFYSVGIGQISSEVPQNLSASRPQDRQFILSSKKLLLSDSGFYLCAWSTKDRGWTEAFFGQGTRLTVV.

CDR3 bases: TGTGCCACCAAGACAGGGGGCGCTTCCAATGAGCAGTTCTTC. The encoded protein is CATKTGGASNEQFF. This sequence joins TRBV19 and TRBJ2-1; 10 nucleotides align to TRBD1. V shed 10 bases and J 6 bases; nucleotides not matched to a gene: 9. Germline values: CDR1 LNHDA, CDR2 SQIVND (reference sequence). The CDR3 spans 14 residues.

The CDR3, as DNA: TGTGCCAGCAGGTTATATAATTCACCCCTCCACTTT. Residues: CASRLYNSPLHF. The V gene is TRBV2, the J gene TRBJ1-6, with unresolved D. Trimming left V 6 bases short and J 4 bases short, with 4 bases between. CDR1 SNHLY and CDR2 FYNNEI come from the germline V gene. CDR3 size: 12 residues. The entire variable domain, with the rest obtained from reference TRBV2 and TRBJ1-6, is as follows: EPEVTQTPSHQVTQMGQEVILRCVPISNHLYFYWYRQILGQKVEFLVSFYNNEISEKSEIFDDQFSVERPDGSNFTLKIRSTKLEDSAMYFCASRLYNSPLHFGNGTRLTVT.

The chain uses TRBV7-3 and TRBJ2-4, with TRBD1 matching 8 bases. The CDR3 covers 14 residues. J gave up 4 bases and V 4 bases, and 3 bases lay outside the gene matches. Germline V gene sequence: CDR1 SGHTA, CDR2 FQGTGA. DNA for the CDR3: TGTGCCAGCAGCTACCGGACAGGGAAAAACATTCAGTACTTC. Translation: CASSYRTGKNIQYF.

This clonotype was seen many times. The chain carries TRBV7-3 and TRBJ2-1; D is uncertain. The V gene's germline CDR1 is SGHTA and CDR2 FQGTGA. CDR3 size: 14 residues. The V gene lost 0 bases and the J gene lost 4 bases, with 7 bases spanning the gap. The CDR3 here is CASSLTATYNEQFF. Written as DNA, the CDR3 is TGTGCCAGCAGCTTAACGGCGACTTACAATGAGCAGTTCTTC.

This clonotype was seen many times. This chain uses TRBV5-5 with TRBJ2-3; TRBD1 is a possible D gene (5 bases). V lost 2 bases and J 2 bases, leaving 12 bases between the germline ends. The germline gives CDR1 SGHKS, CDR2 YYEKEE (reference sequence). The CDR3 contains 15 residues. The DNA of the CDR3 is TGTGCCAGCAGCTTAGGCAGGGAACCCACAGATACGCAGTATTTT. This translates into CASSLGREPTDTQYF.

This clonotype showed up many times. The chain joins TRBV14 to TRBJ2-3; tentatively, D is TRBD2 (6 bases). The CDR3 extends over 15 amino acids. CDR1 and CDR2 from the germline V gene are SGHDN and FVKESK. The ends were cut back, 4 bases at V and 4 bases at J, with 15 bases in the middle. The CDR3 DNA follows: TGTGCCAGCAGCCTTGGGGGGTTGGGCGCAGATACGCAGTATTTT. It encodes CASSLGGLGADTQYF. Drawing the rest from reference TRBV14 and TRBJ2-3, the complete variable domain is EAGVTQFPSHSVIEKGQTVTLRCDPISGHDNLYWYRRVMGKEIKFLLHFVKESKQDESGMPNNRFLAERTGGTYSTLKVQPAELEDSGVYFCASSLGGLGADTQYFGPGTRLTVL.

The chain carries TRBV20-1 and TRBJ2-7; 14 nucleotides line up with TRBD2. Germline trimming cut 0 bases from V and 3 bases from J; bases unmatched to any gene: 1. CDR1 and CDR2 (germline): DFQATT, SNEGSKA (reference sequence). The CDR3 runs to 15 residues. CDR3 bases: TGCAGTGCTAGAGAGGGACTAGCGGGGGACTACGAGCAGTACTTC. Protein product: CSAREGLAGDYEQYF.

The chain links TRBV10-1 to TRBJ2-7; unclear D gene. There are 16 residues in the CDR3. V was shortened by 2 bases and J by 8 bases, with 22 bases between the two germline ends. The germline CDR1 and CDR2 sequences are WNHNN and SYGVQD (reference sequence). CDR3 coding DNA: TGCGCCAGCAGTGAGGCGGACGAGGTGCAGCCTAAGCAGCAGTACTTC. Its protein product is CASSEADEVQPKQQYF.

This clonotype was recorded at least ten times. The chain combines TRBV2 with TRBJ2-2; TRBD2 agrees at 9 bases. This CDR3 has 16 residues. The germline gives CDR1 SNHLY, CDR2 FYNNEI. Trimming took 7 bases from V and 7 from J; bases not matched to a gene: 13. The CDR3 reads CASIGIAGDRIGELFF. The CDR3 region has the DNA TGTGCCAGCATAGGTATAGCGGGAGATCGGATCGGGGAGCTGTTTTTT.

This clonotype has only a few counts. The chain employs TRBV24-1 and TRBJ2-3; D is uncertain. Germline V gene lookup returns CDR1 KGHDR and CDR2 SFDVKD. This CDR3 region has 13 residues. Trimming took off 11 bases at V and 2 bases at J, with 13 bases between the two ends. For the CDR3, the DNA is TGTGCCATTGGTGACGGATACACAGATACGCAGTATTTT. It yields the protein CAIGDGYTDTQYF.